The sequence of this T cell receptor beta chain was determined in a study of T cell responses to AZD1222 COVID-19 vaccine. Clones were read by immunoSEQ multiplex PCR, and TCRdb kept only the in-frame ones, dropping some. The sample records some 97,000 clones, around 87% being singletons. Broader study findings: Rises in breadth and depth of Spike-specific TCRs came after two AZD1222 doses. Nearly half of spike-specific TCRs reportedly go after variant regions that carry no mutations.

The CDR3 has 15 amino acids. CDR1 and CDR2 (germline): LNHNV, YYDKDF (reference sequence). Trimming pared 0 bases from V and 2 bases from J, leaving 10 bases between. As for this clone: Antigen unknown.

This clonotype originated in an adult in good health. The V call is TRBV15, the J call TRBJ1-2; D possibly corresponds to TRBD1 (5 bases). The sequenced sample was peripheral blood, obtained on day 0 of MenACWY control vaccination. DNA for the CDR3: TGTGCCACCAGCAGAGATAAAGGGGCGAACTATGGCTACACCTTC. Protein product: CATSRDKGANYGYTF.